One and the same sample provided the 16 T cell receptor beta chains below, sequenced in a study of shared clonotypes between healthy human individuals. The table came from immunoSEQ multiplex PCR; TCRdb's copy has only in-frame clones and leaves some out. This sample yields approximately 110,000 clones, of which under 70% are seen a single time; about 26% belongs to the top ten. The sample consisted of memory CD8+ T cells sorted from blood. As for subset: CD45RO+ cells pooled with CCR7-negative TemRA cells. These TCRs come from a woman under 40 in good health.

The CDR3 reads CASSLGQIGAFF. The CDR3, as DNA: TGTGCCAGCAGCTTGGGGCAAATCGGGGCTTTCTTT. The rearrangement uses TRBV5-5 and TRBJ1-1; D unresolved. The CDR3 has 12 amino acids. Trimming took off 0 bases at V and 11 bases at J, with 11 bases between the two ends. Germline V gene sequence: CDR1 SGHKS, CDR2 YYEKEE (reference sequence).

The V gene is TRBV27, the J gene TRBJ2-6; D is undetermined. The germline V and J ends were trimmed by 5 bases and 5 bases, with 19 bases remaining between them. This CDR3 has 17 residues. Germline V lookup: CDR1 MNHEY, CDR2 SMNVEV (reference sequence). Here the CDR3 reads CASSRVGLQSRANVLTF. CDR3 sequence (DNA): TGTGCCAGCAGTAGAGTCGGGCTACAAAGTCGGGCCAACGTCCTGACTTTC.

This clone was seen repeatedly, ten times or more. The chain joins TRBV6-4 to TRBJ2-6; D perhaps matches TRBD1 (6 bases). The germline V gene has CDR1 MRHNA and CDR2 SNTAGT. The ends were cut back, 2 bases at V and 0 bases at J, with 11 bases in the middle. The CDR3 is made up of 17 amino acids. The CDR3 bases are TGTGCCAGCAGTGACCCAGAAGGGGGCTCTGGGGCCAACGTCCTGACTTTC. It encodes CASSDPEGGSGANVLTF.

The genes are TRBV5-1 and TRBJ1-5; D gene unclear. Germline loops: CDR1 SGHRS, CDR2 YFSETQ. The CDR3 is 13 residues long. With 0 bases removed from V and 4 bases from J, the gap between germline ends came to 5 bases. CDR3 sequence (DNA): TGCGCCAGCAGCTTGGCCTGGAATCAGCCCCAGCATTTT. Translated, it gives CASSLAWNQPQHF.

The rearrangement joins TRBV27 to TRBJ2-2; TRBD1 aligns across 10 bases. The V segment lost 2 bases and the J segment 5 bases; nucleotides outside the gene matches: 2. Germline CDR1 reads MNHEY; CDR2 reads SMNVEV (reference sequence). This CDR3 has 15 amino acids. The CDR3 DNA reads TGTGCCAGCAGTTTACCGGGACAGGGGACCGGGGAGCTGTTTTTT. Protein product: CASSLPGQGTGELFF.

The V call is TRBV30, the J call TRBJ2-6, with 8 nucleotides matching TRBD2. The CDR3 consists of 16 residues. Per germline, CDR1 GTSNPN and CDR2 SVGIG (reference sequence). The V and J ends lost 8 bases and 3 bases, in that order; junction bases with no gene match: 12. As DNA, the CDR3 is TGTGCCGTTGCGGGGGGCCTGCTGCGTGGGGCCAACGTCCTGACTTTC. It encodes CAVAGGLLRGANVLTF.

The gene calls are TRBV10-3 and TRBJ2-1; tentatively, D is TRBD2 (6 bases). The germline V and J ends were trimmed by 7 bases and 7 bases, with 17 bases remaining between them. The CDR3 covers 14 residues. Germline CDR1 reads ENHRY; CDR2 reads SYGVKD. In DNA form, the CDR3 reads TGTGCCATCAAAGGCGGGAATTTAGTAAATGAGCAGTTCTTC. Residues: CAIKGGNLVNEQFF.

Turning to this clone: The same CDR3 can be traced to other DNA sequences in this sample. The gene calls are TRBV5-6 and TRBJ2-2; the match to TRBD2 covers 11 bases. Trimming at V came to 3 bases and at J to 1 base, leaving 2 bases not matched to a gene. CDR1 and CDR2 (germline): SGHDT, YYEEEE. The CDR3 has 16 amino acids. The CDR3 spells CASSWGTSGNTGELFF. The CDR3, as DNA: TGTGCCAGCAGCTGGGGGACTAGCGGGAACACCGGGGAGCTGTTTTTT.

This clone occurred once. This sample includes further DNA sequences coding for the same CDR3. CDR3 sequence: CASSLPTGGNGYTF. In DNA form, the CDR3 reads TGTGCCAGCAGCTTACCAACAGGGGGAAATGGCTACACCTTC. The V and J genes are TRBV7-9 and TRBJ1-2, with TRBD1 identical over 8 bases. Trimming cost V 2 bases and J 6 bases; bases outside gene matches: 5. Per the germline V gene, CDR1 is SEHNR and CDR2 is FQNEAQ (reference sequence). This CDR3 region has 14 residues.

The CDR3 spells CASSCYPPRGIYEQYF. The CDR3 DNA sequence: TGTGCCAGCAGCTGCTATCCCCCGCGGGGGATCTACGAGCAGTACTTC. The chain couples TRBV4-2 to TRBJ2-7, with 7 bases matching TRBD2. J was trimmed by 3 bases and V by 5 bases; bases with no gene match: 13. The CDR3 loop spans 16 amino acids. Germline values: CDR1 LGHNA, CDR2 YNFKEQ.

The V gene is TRBV6-1, the J gene TRBJ1-1; the D gene is possibly TRBD1 (5 bases). CDR3 size: 11 residues. V was cut by 4 bases and J by 8 bases, with 8 bases left in between. Germline V gene data show CDR1 as MNHNS and CDR2 as SASEGT. CDR3 sequence reads: CASSAWGEAFF. The CDR3 DNA reads as TGTGCCAGCAGTGCTTGGGGCGAAGCTTTCTTT.

This clone was observed a few times. The chain joins TRBV15 to TRBJ2-2, with TRBD2 matching 9 bases. The CDR3 runs to 17 residues. In germline, CDR1 is LNHNV, CDR2 YYDKDF (reference sequence). Germline trimming cut 0 bases from V and 4 bases from J; bases unmatched to any gene: 6. The CDR3 reads CATSRDRLAGVTGELFF. The CDR3 DNA reads TGTGCCACCAGCAGAGATCGTTTAGCGGGAGTCACCGGGGAGCTGTTTTTT.

The gene calls are TRBV4-1 and TRBJ1-2; D unclear. V was cut by 1 base and J by 0 bases, with 12 bases left in between. The germline gives CDR1 MGHRA, CDR2 YSYEKL. The CDR3 is made up of 16 amino acids. CDR3 sequence reads: CASSQVRHSSNYGYTF. In DNA, the CDR3 is TGCGCCAGCAGCCAAGTCAGGCATAGCTCTAACTATGGCTACACCTTC.

This chain connects TRBV9 to TRBJ2-3; tentatively, D is TRBD2 (6 bases). Germline V gives CDR1 SGDLS, CDR2 YYNGEE. The CDR3 has 17 amino acids. The V and J ends lost 2 bases and 0 bases respectively, with 16 bases between them. CDR3 protein: CASSVWGEPASTDTQYF. CDR3 nucleotide sequence: TGTGCCAGCAGCGTGTGGGGGGAGCCGGCTAGCACAGATACGCAGTATTTT.

This clone has only a few counts. DNA of the CDR3: TGTGCCACCAGCGAGGGGACTAACTCTGGGGCCAACGTCCTGACTTTC. It codes for CATSEGTNSGANVLTF. The chain joins TRBV15 to TRBJ2-6; 7 bases agree with TRBD2. CDR3 size: 16 residues. Trimming took 5 bases from V and 0 from J; bases not matched to a gene: 4. In germline, CDR1 is LNHNV, CDR2 YYDKDF (reference sequence).

This clone was recorded many times. The chain recombines TRBV28 with TRBJ2-6, with a tentative D call TRBD1 (5 bases). With 7 bases removed from V and 0 bases from J, the gap between germline ends came to 13 bases. This CDR3 contains 16 residues. Germline lookup yields CDR1 MDHEN and CDR2 SYDVKM. The CDR3 DNA reads as TGTGCCAGCACCAAGGACACTCTCTCTGGGGCCAACGTCCTGACTTTC. Translation gives CASTKDTLSGANVLTF.